This is a list of T cell receptor beta chains from one sample in a study of response to subunit inactivated influenza vaccine. TCRdb ran MiXCR on the RT-PCR reads and lists one entry per CDR3 protein. The sample holds about 170,000 distinct CDR3 sequences; about 10% are singletons and the top ten take 35% to 40%. The material sequenced was CD8+ T cells sorted from PBMCs, taken about 24 months after vaccination. These receptors were obtained from a man aged 50-75 years who received an inactivated influenza vaccine. The CDR3 runs from the conserved cysteine through the conserved F or W. A D gene is named only where the DNA matches it firmly. Some rows mark clone size as missing; the rest say once, few, many or name a class of expanded clone.

V: TRBV6-5; D: TRBD1; size: NA; J: TRBJ1-1; CDR3: CASSYAGQGSEAFF; DNA: TGTGCCAGCAGTTACGCGGGACAGGGGTCTGAAGCTTTCTTT
V: TRBV12-3/TRBV12-4; D: TRBD2; size: many; J: TRBJ2-7; CDR3: CASSLLSGGPYEQYF; DNA: TGTGCCAGCAGTTTGTTAAGCGGGGGTCCCTACGAGCAGTACTTC
V: TRBV4-3; D: NA; size: NA; J: TRBJ2-7; CDR3: CASSQDGDEQYF; DNA: TGCGCCAGCAGCCAAGATGGCGATGAGCAGTACTTC
V: TRBV14; D: NA; size: few; J: TRBJ2-2; CDR3: CASSPLILGGTGELFF; DNA: TGTGCCAGCAGCCCGCTGATTTTAGGGGGAACCGGGGAGCTGTTTTTT
V: TRBV20-1; D: TRBD2; size: many; J: TRBJ2-1; CDR3: CSARDPGGGYNEQFF; DNA: TGCAGTGCTAGAGATCCCGGCGGGGGCTACAATGAGCAGTTCTTC
V: TRBV23-1; D: TRBD2; size: few; J: TRBJ2-3; CDR3: CASSQIAGGGTDTQYF; DNA: TGCGCCAGCAGTCAAATAGCGGGGGGTGGTACAGATACGCAGTATTTT
V: TRBV6-1; D: NA; size: NA; J: TRBJ2-1; CDR3: CASSRQVRNEQFF; DNA: TGTGCCAGCAGCAGACAGGTGAGGAATGAGCAGTTCTTC
V: TRBV18; D: NA; size: few; J: TRBJ2-7; CDR3: CASSPGGEVEQYF; DNA: TGTGCCAGCTCACCTGGAGGGGAGGTCGAGCAGTACTTC
V: TRBV2; D: NA; size: NA; J: TRBJ1-6; CDR3: CASSERSSYNSPLHF; DNA: TGTGCCAGCAGTGAGCGAAGCTCCTATAATTCACCCCTCCACTTT
V: TRBV13; D: NA; size: NA; J: TRBJ2-7; CDR3: CASSAGRSPYYEQYF; DNA: TGTGCCAGCAGCGCAGGGCGCTCCCCCTACTACGAGCAGTACTTC
V: TRBV7-9; D: NA; size: NA; J: TRBJ2-7; CDR3: CASSLDSGEQYF; DNA: TGTGCCAGCAGCTTAGATTCCGGCGAGCAGTACTTC
V: TRBV20-1; D: NA; size: few; J: TRBJ2-7; CDR3: CSVKGPYEQYF; DNA: TGCAGTGTTAAGGGCCCCTACGAGCAGTACTTC
V: TRBV20-1; D: NA; size: few; J: TRBJ2-7; CDR3: CSASGTAGNEQYF; DNA: TGCAGTGCTTCCGGGACGGCGGGCAACGAGCAGTACTTC
V: TRBV11-3; D: NA; size: NA; J: TRBJ2-1; CDR3: CASSLQGSNEQFF; DNA: TGTGCCAGCAGCCTCCAGGGAAGCAATGAGCAGTTCTTC
V: TRBV6-1; D: NA; size: many; J: TRBJ1-1; CDR3: CASRVGTEAFF; DNA: TGTGCCAGCAGGGTGGGAACTGAAGCTTTCTTT
V: TRBV12-3/TRBV12-4; D: NA; size: many; J: TRBJ2-5; CDR3: CASSHGGRVRTQYF; DNA: TGTGCCAGCAGTCACGGGGGCAGGGTCCGTACCCAGTACTTC
V: TRBV28; D: NA; size: few; J: TRBJ1-5; CDR3: CASSSVDNQPQHF; DNA: TGTGCCAGCAGTTCAGTCGACAATCAGCCCCAGCATTTT
V: TRBV5-1; D: NA; size: few; J: TRBJ2-1; CDR3: CASSLSSNTYNEQFF; DNA: TGCGCCAGCAGCTTGTCCAGCAATACCTACAATGAGCAGTTCTTC
V: TRBV6-2/TRBV6-3; D: TRBD2; size: NA; J: TRBJ2-2; CDR3: CASSYPSLGTGGPVTGELFF; DNA: TGTGCCAGCAGTTACCCATCACTAGGGACGGGAGGGCCTGTCACCGGGGAGCTGTTTTTT
V: TRBV9; D: TRBD2; size: once; J: TRBJ2-7; CDR3: CASSVASSGRVYEQYF; DNA: TGTGCCAGCAGCGTAGCATCCAGCGGGAGGGTCTACGAGCAGTACTTC
V: TRBV20-1; D: NA; size: few; J: TRBJ2-5; CDR3: CSAHRVFGQETQYF; DNA: TGCAGTGCGCACAGGGTTTTTGGCCAAGAGACCCAGTACTTC
V: TRBV5-1; D: TRBD2; size: NA; J: TRBJ2-7; CDR3: CASSPPFAGGNEQYF; DNA: TGCGCCAGCAGCCCCCCTTTTGCGGGAGGAAACGAGCAGTACTTC
V: TRBV11-2; D: TRBD2; size: few; J: TRBJ2-7; CDR3: CASSLNGGANEQYF; DNA: TGTGCCAGCAGCTTGAACGGGGGGGCCAACGAGCAGTACTTC
V: TRBV20-1; D: NA; size: NA; J: TRBJ2-1; CDR3: CSAPTGYEQFF; DNA: TGCAGTGCTCCAACAGGGTATGAGCAGTTCTTC
V: TRBV4-3; D: NA; size: few; J: TRBJ2-5; CDR3: CASSQDFRFLETQYF; DNA: TGCGCCAGCAGCCAAGATTTTCGATTTCTGGAGACCCAGTACTTC
V: TRBV10-2; D: TRBD2; size: many; J: TRBJ2-7; CDR3: CASSPSGPSIDYEQYF; DNA: TGCGCCAGCAGTCCTAGCGGACCCTCAATTGACTACGAGCAGTACTTC
V: TRBV29-1; D: TRBD1; size: NA; J: TRBJ1-1; CDR3: CSVDSRGRTEAFF; DNA: TGCAGCGTTGATTCCAGGGGGCGCACTGAAGCTTTCTTT
V: TRBV6-2/TRBV6-3; D: TRBD1; size: NA; J: TRBJ2-4; CDR3: CASSYRGQGYIQYF; DNA: TGTGCCAGCAGTTACAGGGGACAGGGGTATATTCAGTACTTC
V: TRBV29-1; D: TRBD1; size: few; J: TRBJ1-6; CDR3: CSVRTGGNSPLHF; DNA: TGCAGCGTCCGGACAGGGGGGAATTCACCCCTCCACTTT
V: TRBV20-1; D: TRBD2; size: NA; J: TRBJ2-1; CDR3: CSARVASGRALPLNEQFF; DNA: TGCAGTGCTAGAGTTGCTAGCGGGAGGGCCCTACCCTTAAATGAGCAGTTCTTC
V: TRBV3-1; D: NA; size: many; J: TRBJ2-7; CDR3: CASSPLWGASYEQYF; DNA: TGTGCCAGCAGCCCCCTTTGGGGGGCCTCCTACGAGCAGTACTTC
V: TRBV19; D: NA; size: NA; J: TRBJ2-7; CDR3: CASSIDSGFYEQYF; DNA: TGTGCCAGTAGTATAGATTCAGGGTTCTACGAGCAGTACTTC
V: TRBV28; D: NA; size: few; J: TRBJ2-1; CDR3: CASSPPLPRTTSSRNEQFF; DNA: TGTGCCAGCAGTCCCCCGCTGCCTCGGACCACCAGCTCCCGTAATGAGCAGTTCTTC
V: TRBV4-1; D: NA; size: few; J: TRBJ1-1; CDR3: CASSPQDGLDTEAFF; DNA: TGCGCCAGCAGCCCCCAGGACGGGCTGGACACTGAAGCTTTCTTT
V: TRBV10-3; D: TRBD2; size: many; J: TRBJ2-5; CDR3: CAISRILADQETQYF; DNA: TGTGCCATCAGCCGCATTCTAGCGGACCAAGAGACCCAGTACTTC
V: TRBV5-1; D: TRBD2; size: few; J: TRBJ2-2; CDR3: CASSWSLAGGRENGELFF; DNA: TGCGCCAGCAGCTGGAGCCTAGCGGGAGGGCGAGAGAACGGGGAGCTGTTTTTT
V: TRBV20-1; D: NA; size: many; J: TRBJ2-7; CDR3: CSADGHGTPSYEQYF; DNA: TGCAGTGCCGACGGGCACGGGACACCCTCCTACGAGCAGTACTTC
V: TRBV9; D: TRBD1; size: NA; J: TRBJ2-2; CDR3: CASSGTGGNTGELFF; DNA: TGTGCCAGCAGCGGGACAGGGGGAAACACCGGGGAGCTGTTTTTT
V: TRBV7-2; D: NA; size: few; J: TRBJ2-7; CDR3: CASSARQGSWEQYF; DNA: TGTGCCAGCAGCGCCCGACAAGGGTCCTGGGAGCAGTACTTC
V: TRBV20-1; D: TRBD2; size: NA; J: TRBJ2-5; CDR3: CSARGSFAGVSGETQYF; DNA: TGCAGTGCTAGAGGTTCCTTTGCGGGAGTTTCAGGAGAGACCCAGTACTTC
V: TRBV7-6; D: TRBD1; size: NA; J: TRBJ2-1; CDR3: CASSSGQVVYEQFF; DNA: TGTGCCAGCAGCTCGGGACAGGTCGTCTATGAGCAGTTCTTC
V: TRBV7-9; D: NA; size: NA; J: TRBJ2-1; CDR3: CASSLGIGAYNEQFF; DNA: TGTGCCAGCAGCCTAGGGATTGGTGCCTACAATGAGCAGTTCTTC
V: TRBV20-1; D: NA; size: many; J: TRBJ2-7; CDR3: CSARGGPWYEQYF; DNA: TGCAGTGCTAGGGGTGGGCCTTGGTACGAGCAGTACTTC
V: TRBV11-2; D: NA; size: NA; J: TRBJ2-3; CDR3: CASSLRGYRTDTQYF; DNA: TGTGCCAGCAGCTTGAGGGGGTACCGCACAGATACGCAGTATTTT
V: TRBV4-2; D: TRBD2; size: many; J: TRBJ2-2; CDR3: CASLSSLAGANTGELFF; DNA: TGTGCCAGCCTTTCAAGTCTGGCGGGAGCGAACACCGGGGAGCTGTTTTTT
V: TRBV27; D: NA; size: few; J: TRBJ2-3; CDR3: CASSWAGVTDTQYF; DNA: TGTGCCAGCAGCTGGGCAGGGGTAACAGATACGCAGTATTTT
V: TRBV7-6; D: TRBD2; size: many; J: TRBJ2-1; CDR3: CASSLGGLAGAGIYNEQFF; DNA: TGTGCCAGCAGCTTAGGGGGACTAGCGGGAGCAGGGATTTACAATGAGCAGTTCTTC
V: TRBV20-1; D: TRBD2; size: NA; J: TRBJ2-1; CDR3: CSTHLLAGGPNEQFF; DNA: TGCAGTACCCATCTACTAGCGGGAGGGCCCAATGAGCAGTTCTTC